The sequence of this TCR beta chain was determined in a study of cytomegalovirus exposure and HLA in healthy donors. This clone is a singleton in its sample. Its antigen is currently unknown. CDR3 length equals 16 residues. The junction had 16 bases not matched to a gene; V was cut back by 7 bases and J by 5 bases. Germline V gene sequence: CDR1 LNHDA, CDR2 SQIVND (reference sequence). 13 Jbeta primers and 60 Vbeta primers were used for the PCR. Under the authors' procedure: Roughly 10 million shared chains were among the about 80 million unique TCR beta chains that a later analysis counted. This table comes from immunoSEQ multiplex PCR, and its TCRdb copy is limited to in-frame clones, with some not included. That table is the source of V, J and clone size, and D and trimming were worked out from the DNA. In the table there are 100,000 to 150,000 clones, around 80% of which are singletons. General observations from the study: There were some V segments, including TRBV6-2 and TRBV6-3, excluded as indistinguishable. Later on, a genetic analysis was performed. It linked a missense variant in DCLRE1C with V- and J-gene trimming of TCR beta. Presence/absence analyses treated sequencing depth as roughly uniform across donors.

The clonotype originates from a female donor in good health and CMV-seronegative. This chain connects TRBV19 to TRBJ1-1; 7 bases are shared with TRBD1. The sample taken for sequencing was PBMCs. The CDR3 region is CASKGVGGPSGTEAFF. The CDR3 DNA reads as TGTGCCAGTAAAGGGGTAGGGGGCCCCTCGGGGACTGAAGCTTTCTTT. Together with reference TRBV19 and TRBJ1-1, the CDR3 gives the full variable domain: DGGITQSPKYLFRKEGQNVTLSCEQNLNHDAMYWYRQDPGQGLRLIYYSQIVNDFQKGDIAEGYSVSREKKESFPLTVTSAQKNPTAFYLCASKGVGGPSGTEAFFGQGTRLTVV.